What follows are 21 T cell receptor beta chains derived from one specimen sequenced in a study of identifying expanded T cells in peripheral blood. The data were produced by immunoSEQ multiplex PCR, yet TCRdb's version contains in-frame clones alone and is incomplete. The repertoire includes about 63,000 clones, approximately 83% of them detected once, and about 18% sits in the top ten. The sequenced sample was blood. These receptors all come from a person aged 18 to 75 in good health.

The rearrangement uses TRBV30 and TRBJ2-3; TRBD2 agrees at 13 bases. CDR1 and CDR2 from the germline V gene are GTSNPN and SVGIG (reference sequence). J lost 5 bases, V lost 5 bases, and 4 bases had no gene match. The CDR3 extends over 14 amino acids. The CDR3 region is CAWGLAGVRDTQYF. CDR3 in DNA: TGTGCCTGGGGACTAGCGGGGGTTAGAGATACGCAGTATTTT.

This clone was detected only once. This chain links TRBV29-1 with TRBJ2-1; D gene unclear. CDR1 is SQVTM and CDR2 is ANQGSEA in the germline V gene. With 3 bases removed from V and 12 bases from J, the gap between germline ends came to 12 bases. The CDR3 loop spans 11 amino acids. CDR3 amino acids: CSVDMGLGQFF. The CDR3 nucleotides are TGCAGCGTTGATATGGGGTTGGGGCAGTTCTTC.

The chain employs TRBV29-1 and TRBJ1-5; D is unclear. The V gene's germline CDR1 is SQVTM and CDR2 ANQGSEA. CDR3 length equals 12 residues. The V end lost 6 bases, the J end lost 3 bases, and 9 bases lay between the germline ends. DNA for the CDR3: TGCAGCGTCTCAGGCCTCAATCAGCCCCAGCATTTT. Its translation is CSVSGLNQPQHF.

The chain uses TRBV6-5 and TRBJ1-2; TRBD1 might be the D (5 bases). The CDR3 extends over 13 amino acids. Per germline, CDR1 MNHEY and CDR2 SVGAGI. The V end was cut by 5 bases, the J end by 3 bases, with 10 bases between. As DNA, the CDR3 is TGTGCCAGCAGTGAAGTCAGGGACTATGGCTACACCTTC. It yields the protein CASSEVRDYGYTF.

The chain links TRBV14 to TRBJ1-6; 10 bases are a match to TRBD1. Germline values: CDR1 SGHDN, CDR2 FVKESK. With 3 bases clipped from V and 3 bases from J, the junction kept 2 bases outside the gene matches. CDR3 length: 16 residues. The CDR3 sequence is CASSQRTGGYNSPLHF. The CDR3 nucleotides read TGTGCCAGCAGCCAGCGGACAGGGGGCTATAATTCACCCCTCCACTTT.

The chain employs TRBV14 and TRBJ2-6; no clear D gene. With 2 bases removed from V and 0 bases from J, the gap between germline ends came to 8 bases. The CDR3 is 16 amino acids. Germline values: CDR1 SGHDN, CDR2 FVKESK. The CDR3 is CASSQLGNSGANVLTF. CDR3 DNA: TGTGCCAGCAGCCAACTCGGAAACTCTGGGGCCAACGTCCTGACTTTC.

This clone was detected once. The chain employs TRBV19 and TRBJ2-2; no reliable D call. The CDR3 contains 13 residues. Germline CDR1 reads LNHDA; CDR2 reads SQIVND (reference sequence). Trimming removed 6 bases at V and 2 bases at J, with 7 bases between. CDR3 nucleotide sequence: TGTGCCAGTAGCTTGGGTAACACCGGGGAGCTGTTTTTT. It yields the protein CASSLGNTGELFF.

The genes are TRBV5-3 and TRBJ1-1; D remains ambiguous. TRBV5-3 is an ORF; its function is uncertain. The V end lost 4 bases, the J end lost 0 bases, and 16 bases lay between the germline ends. This CDR3 spans 16 amino acids. The CDR3 is CARSPEVGCMNTEAFF. In nucleotides, the CDR3 is TGTGCCAGAAGCCCGGAGGTAGGATGCATGAACACTGAAGCTTTCTTT.

The gene calls are TRBV18 and TRBJ1-2; D uncertain. The CDR3 length is 14 residues. Germline loops: CDR1 KGHSH, CDR2 LQKENI. Trimming took off 1 base at V and 6 bases at J, with 12 bases between the two ends. This CDR3 reads CASSPLSGNHGYTF. The CDR3 coding sequence is TGTGCCAGCTCACCACTTTCTGGAAATCATGGCTACACCTTC. The variable domain in full, with the rest retrieved from reference TRBV18 and TRBJ1-2, is NAGVMQNPRHLVRRRGQEARLRCSPMKGHSHVYWYRQLPEEGLKFMVYLQKENIIDESGMPKERFSAEFPKEGPSILRIQQVVRGDSAAYFCASSPLSGNHGYTFGSGTRLTVV.

V gene TRBV7-9 combines with J gene TRBJ1-3; no clear D gene. Germline lookup yields CDR1 SEHNR and CDR2 FQNEAQ (reference sequence). The CDR3 has 14 amino acids. V lost 5 bases to trimming and J lost 0 bases, with 8 bases between them. CDR3 amino acids: CASSPNGSGNTIYF. The CDR3, as DNA: TGTGCCAGCAGCCCCAACGGCTCTGGAAACACCATATATTTT.

This chain connects TRBV9 to TRBJ2-3; the match to TRBD1 covers 7 bases. The CDR3 totals 19 residues. Per the germline V gene, CDR1 is SGDLS and CDR2 is YYNGEE. The V segment lost 0 bases and the J segment 0 bases; nucleotides outside the gene matches: 13. The CDR3: CASSVGHQSSTGSTDTQYF. The DNA for the CDR3 is TGTGCCAGCAGCGTAGGGCATCAATCATCGACAGGGAGCACAGATACGCAGTATTTT.

This clone appeared once. This chain links TRBV10-3 with TRBJ2-2; 8 positions agree with TRBD1. CDR3 size: 15 residues. After removal of 3 bases from V and 3 bases from J, the junction contained 3 bases not matched to a gene. CDR1 is ENHRY and CDR2 is SYGVKD in the germline V gene. As DNA, the CDR3 is TGTGCCATCAGTGATAGGGGACAGGACACCGGGGAGCTGTTTTTT. It is translated as CAISDRGQDTGELFF.

This clone was detected once. This rearrangement joins TRBV2 to TRBJ2-5; TRBD1 is a possible D gene (5 bases). Germline-derived CDR1 and CDR2 are SNHLY and FYNNEI. Trimming cost V 8 bases and J 2 bases, with 18 bases left between them. This CDR3 has 15 amino acids. The DNA of the CDR3 is TGTGCCAGCCGCCGTTTAGGACACCTTCAAGAGACCCAGTACTTC. Its protein product is CASRRLGHLQETQYF.

V is TRBV6-5 and J is TRBJ1-1; the D is unclear. CDR3 length equals 15 residues. Germline CDR1 reads MNHEY; CDR2 reads SVGAGI. Trimming pared 6 bases from V and 1 base from J, leaving 15 bases between. CDR3 coding DNA: TGTGCCAGCAGCCCCCGGGGAAGGCCGAACACTGAAGCTTTCTTT. As protein: CASSPRGRPNTEAFF.

The chain combines TRBV6-6 with TRBJ1-2; perhaps TRBD1 as D (6 bases). This CDR3 contains 15 residues. The V gene's germline CDR1 is MNHNY and CDR2 SVGAGI (reference sequence). V lost 7 bases and J 4 bases, leaving 19 bases between the germline ends. Written as DNA, the CDR3 is TGTGCCAGCATCGAGGAGGACAGTACTATCTATGGCTACACCTTC. The encoded protein is CASIEEDSTIYGYTF.

This CDR3 is CASSMGLAAYNEQFF. The CDR3 DNA is TGTGCCAGCAGCATGGGACTAGCAGCTTACAATGAGCAGTTCTTC. The rearrangement joins TRBV5-5 to TRBJ2-1; TRBD2 matches 9 bases. V lost 4 bases to trimming and J lost 4 bases; unmatched junction nucleotides: 6. The CDR3 length is 15 residues. CDR1 and CDR2 from the germline V gene are SGHKS and YYEKEE (reference sequence).

This rearrangement joins TRBV30 to TRBJ1-1, with D perhaps TRBD1 (5 bases). CDR3 length: 13 residues. Germline CDR1 is GTSNPN and CDR2 is SVGIG (reference sequence). V lost 3 bases and J lost 1, with 9 bases in between. CDR3 in DNA: TGTGCCTGGAGAAGGGGTGGGAACACTGAAGCTTTCTTT. Encoded protein: CAWRRGGNTEAFF. The whole variable domain, filled in from reference TRBV30 and TRBJ1-1, reads SQTIHQWPATLVQPVGSPLSLECTVEGTSNPNLYWYRQAAGRGLQLLFYSVGIGQISSEVPQNLSASRPQDRQFILSSKKLLLSDSGFYLCAWRRGGNTEAFFGQGTRLTVV.

The J gene is TRBJ1-2, the V gene TRBV30; a possible D gene is TRBD1 (6 bases). Germline assignment: CDR1 GTSNPN and CDR2 SVGIG (reference sequence). Deletions cut 4 bases from V and 3 bases from J, with 15 bases between. This CDR3 spans 14 amino acids. CDR3 sequence (DNA): TGTGCCTGGAATAAGGGGGGCTTCGACTATGGCTACACCTTC. It translates to CAWNKGGFDYGYTF. The full variable domain, in which reference TRBV30 and TRBJ1-2 provide the parts outside the CDR3, is SQTIHQWPATLVQPVGSPLSLECTVEGTSNPNLYWYRQAAGRGLQLLFYSVGIGQISSEVPQNLSASRPQDRQFILSSKKLLLSDSGFYLCAWNKGGFDYGYTFGSGTRLTVV.

This chain uses TRBV7-2 with TRBJ1-5; TRBD1 matches 9 bases. The CDR3 totals 15 residues. V shed 3 bases, J shed 5 bases, and the junction held 5 bases outside the gene matches. Per germline, CDR1 SGHTA and CDR2 FQGNSA. Here the CDR3 reads CASSLWGTGHQPQHF. The CDR3 region has the DNA TGTGCCAGCAGCTTGTGGGGGACAGGGCATCAGCCCCAGCATTTT.

CDR3 loop: CASSLAPSLFQETQYF. The CDR3 nucleotides are TGCGCCAGCAGCTTGGCCCCCTCGCTTTTTCAAGAGACCCAGTACTTC. The rearrangement links TRBV5-1 to TRBJ2-5; D gene uncertain. Looked up from germline, CDR1 is SGHRS and CDR2 is YFSETQ. This CDR3 is 16 amino acids long. Trimming removed 0 bases from V and 2 bases from J, with 14 bases in between.

The V call is TRBV6-1, the J call TRBJ2-1, with D possibly called TRBD1 or TRBD2 (6 bases each). Germline-derived CDR1 and CDR2 are MNHNS and SASEGT. Trimming stripped 1 base from V and 13 bases from J, with 11 bases between. The CDR3 covers 12 residues. The CDR3 nucleotides are TGTGCCAGCAGTGAAGTTGGGGGGCATCAGTTCTTC. This encodes CASSEVGGHQFF.